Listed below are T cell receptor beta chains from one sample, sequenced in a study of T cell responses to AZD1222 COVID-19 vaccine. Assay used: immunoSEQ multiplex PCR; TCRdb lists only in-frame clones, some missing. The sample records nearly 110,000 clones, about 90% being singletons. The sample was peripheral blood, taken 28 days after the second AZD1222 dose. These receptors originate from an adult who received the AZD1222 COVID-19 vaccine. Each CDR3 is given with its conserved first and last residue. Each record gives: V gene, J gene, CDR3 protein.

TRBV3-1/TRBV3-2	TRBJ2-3	CASSQEREKLAVGTDTQYF
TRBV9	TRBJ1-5	CASGGGVDQPQHF
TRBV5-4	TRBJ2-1	CASSLAGDYNEQFF
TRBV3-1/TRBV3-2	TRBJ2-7	CASSQELSREQYF
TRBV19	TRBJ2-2	CASSTLTENTGELFF
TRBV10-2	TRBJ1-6	CASSERHNNSPLHF
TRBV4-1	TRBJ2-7	CASSLSPGRGEQYF
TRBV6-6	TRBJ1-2	CASSYGGDSSPHGYTF
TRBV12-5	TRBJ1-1	CARTSPDRGKTEAFF
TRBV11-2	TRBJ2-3	CASSKSGGFASTDTQYF
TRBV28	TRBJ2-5	CASSLGGLEETQYF
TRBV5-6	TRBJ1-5	CASSSGQYSNQPQHF
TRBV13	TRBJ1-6	CASSLGLGRGNSPLHF
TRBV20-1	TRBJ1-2	CSARLLDGYTF
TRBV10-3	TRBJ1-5	CAISESRQPQHF
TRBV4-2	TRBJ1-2	CASSQDSGTGLASNYGYTF
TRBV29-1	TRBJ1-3	CSVEASGTGNTIYF
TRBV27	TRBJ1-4	CASSLSTGSNEKLFF
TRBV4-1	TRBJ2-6	CASSRGTGTGANVLTF
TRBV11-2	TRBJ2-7	CASSLGMGQGYEQYF
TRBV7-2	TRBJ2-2	CASSLGGGGTGELFF
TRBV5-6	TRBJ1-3	CASSPRGTHSGNTIYF
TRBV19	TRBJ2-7	CASSYRDSTYEQYF
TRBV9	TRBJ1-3	CASSVVGDTGNTIYF
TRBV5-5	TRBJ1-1	CASSYGQFTEAFF
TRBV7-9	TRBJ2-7	CASSSRPTIIYEQYF
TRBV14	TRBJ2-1	CASSPRGLAEYNEQFF
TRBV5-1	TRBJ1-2	CASSLEGQIYGYTF
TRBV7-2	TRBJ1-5	CASSRDSYSNQPQHF
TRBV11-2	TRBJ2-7	CASSLVVGGQTVEQYF
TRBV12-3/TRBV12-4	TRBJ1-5	CASSLALGSQHF
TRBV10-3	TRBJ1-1	CAISSTGGLGNTEAFF
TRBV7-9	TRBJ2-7	CASSPSSIALYEQYF
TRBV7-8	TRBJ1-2	CASSPGQHLSGYTF
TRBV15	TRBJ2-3	CATSKTVRDNTDTQYF
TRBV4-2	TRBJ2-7	CASSPGRRGYEQYF
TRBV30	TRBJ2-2	CAWSVYRDTGELFF
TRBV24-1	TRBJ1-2	CATSDLRGTYTF
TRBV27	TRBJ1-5	CASRGQGGTQPQHF
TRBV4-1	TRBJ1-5	CASSIYERGNQPQHF
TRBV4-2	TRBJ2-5	CASSQGGSGVQETQYF
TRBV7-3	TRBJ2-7	CASSLVGKGEQYF
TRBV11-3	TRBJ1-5	CASSLAGVGNQPQHF
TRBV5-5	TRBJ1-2	CASSRGTDYGYTF
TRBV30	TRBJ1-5	CAWSTGQASNQPQHF
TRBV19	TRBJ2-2	CASQPQRGAGGELFF
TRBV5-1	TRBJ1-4	CASSLGDRDYEKLFF
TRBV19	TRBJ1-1	CASSRDIISEAFF
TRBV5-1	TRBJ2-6	CASSLGRATGANVLTF
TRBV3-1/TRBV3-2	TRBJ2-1	CASKKEGTPYNEQFF